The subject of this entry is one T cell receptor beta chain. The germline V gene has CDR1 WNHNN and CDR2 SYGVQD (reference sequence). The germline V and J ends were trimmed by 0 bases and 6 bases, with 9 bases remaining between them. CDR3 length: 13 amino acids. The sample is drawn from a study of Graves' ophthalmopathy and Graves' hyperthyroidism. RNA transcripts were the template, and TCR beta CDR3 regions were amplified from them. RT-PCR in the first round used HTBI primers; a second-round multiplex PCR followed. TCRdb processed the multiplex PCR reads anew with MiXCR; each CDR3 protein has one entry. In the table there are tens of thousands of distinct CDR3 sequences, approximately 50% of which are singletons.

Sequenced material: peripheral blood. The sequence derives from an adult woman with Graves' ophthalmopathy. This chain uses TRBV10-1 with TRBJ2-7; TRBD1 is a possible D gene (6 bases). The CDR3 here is CASSESLQGEQYF. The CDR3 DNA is TGCGCCAGCAGTGAGTCCCTACAGGGCGAGCAGTACTTC.